The rows below give T cell receptor beta chains drawn from one sample of a study of a mutant IDH1 vaccine in newly diagnosed glioma. This table comes from immunoSEQ multiplex PCR, and its TCRdb copy is limited to in-frame clones, with some not included. The sample holds 35,000 to 45,000 clones; about 80% are singletons and the top ten take under 6%. Their specific antigens are unknown. This material consisted of PBMCs, taken from a glioma patient whose treatment included an IDH1 peptide vaccine. These receptors were collected from a woman in her forties or fifties with glioma. The CDR3 runs from the conserved cysteine through the conserved F or W. The D gene is left open where the match is weak. Size values are once, few and many counts, or a class for expanded clones, and some rows have none.

v_gene,j_gene,d_gene,abundance,CDR3aa,CDR3nt
TRBV5-6,TRBJ1-6,NA,NA,CASSPDGQSYSPLHF,TGTGCCAGCAGCCCAGATGGACAGTCCTATTCACCCCTCCACTTT
TRBV27,TRBJ1-1,TRBD1,NA,CASSPYRGRGFAFF,TGTGCCAGCAGTCCTTACAGGGGGCGGGGGTTTGCTTTCTTT
TRBV29-1,TRBJ1-3,NA,NA,CSARAPSGNTIYF,TGCAGCGCCCGAGCGCCTTCTGGAAACACCATATATTTT
TRBV7-9,TRBJ2-7,NA,NA,CASSLGITEQYF,TGTGCCAGCAGCCTCGGAATAACCGAGCAGTACTTC
TRBV6-1,TRBJ1-2,TRBD1,NA,CASSGQGYYGYTF,TGTGCCAGCAGTGGACAGGGTTATTATGGCTACACCTTC
TRBV14,TRBJ1-1,NA,few,CASSRVPNTEAFF,TGTGCCAGCAGCCGGGTCCCGAACACTGAAGCTTTCTTT
TRBV5-4,TRBJ2-7,TRBD1,NA,CASSFGGQGSYEQYF,TGTGCCAGCAGCTTTGGTGGACAGGGATCCTACGAGCAGTACTTC
TRBV5-5,TRBJ2-5,NA,NA,CASSLSLSRETQYF,TGTGCCAGCAGCTTGAGTCTGTCAAGAGAGACCCAGTACTTC
TRBV6-5,TRBJ1-2,TRBD1,once,CASSYEGQGGTYGYTF,TGTGCCAGCAGTTACGAGGGACAGGGAGGAACCTATGGCTACACCTTC
TRBV9,TRBJ2-3,NA,NA,CASSLTIAPSTDTQYF,TGTGCCAGCAGCCTCACCATAGCCCCTAGCACAGATACGCAGTATTTT
TRBV5-1,TRBJ1-6,NA,NA,CASSLGAGENSPLHF,TGCGCCAGCAGCTTGGGGGCAGGGGAAAATTCACCCCTCCACTTT
TRBV5-4,TRBJ1-2,NA,NA,CASSLPANYGYTF,TGTGCCAGCAGCTTGCCAGCTAACTATGGCTACACCTTC
TRBV10-3,TRBJ1-3,NA,NA,CAISGTAGGGNTIYF,TGTGCCATCAGTGGGACCGCTGGCGGTGGAAACACCATATATTTT
TRBV11-3,TRBJ2-7,TRBD2,NA,CASTRDPGTTYEQYF,TGTGCCAGCACCCGAGACCCAGGGACTACCTACGAGCAGTACTTC
TRBV7-2,TRBJ2-7,NA,NA,CASSLAGGLEQYF,TGTGCCAGCAGCTTAGCGGGGGGGCTCGAGCAGTACTTC
TRBV5-4,TRBJ2-5,NA,NA,CASSPGAQETQYF,TGTGCCAGCAGCCCCGGGGCCCAAGAGACCCAGTACTTC
TRBV14,TRBJ1-6,NA,NA,CASSQATGVNSPLHF,TGTGCCAGCAGCCAAGCGACAGGAGTTAATTCACCCCTCCACTTT
TRBV7-9,TRBJ2-3,NA,NA,CASSPLAGQTDTQYF,TGTGCCAGCAGCCCTTTAGCCGGGCAAACAGATACGCAGTATTTT
TRBV7-2,TRBJ2-7,NA,NA,CASSLNGVGTEKQYF,TGTGCCAGCAGCTTAAACGGGGTCGGGACGGAGAAGCAGTACTTC
TRBV7-2,TRBJ2-3,TRBD2,NA,CASSLGGGGLDTQYF,TGTGCCAGCAGCTTAGGCGGGGGGGGACTGGATACGCAGTATTTT
TRBV4-1,TRBJ1-6,NA,NA,CASSQERALHF,TGCGCCAGCAGCCAAGAACGGGCCCTCCACTTT
TRBV29-1,TRBJ1-1,TRBD1,NA,CSVSRFGQGGTEAFF,TGCAGCGTTTCTCGCTTCGGACAGGGTGGGACTGAAGCTTTCTTT
TRBV6-1,TRBJ1-6,NA,NA,CASSETLGSPLHF,TGTGCCAGCAGTGAAACATTAGGTTCACCCCTCCACTTT
TRBV9,TRBJ2-1,NA,NA,CASTPGLGGSYNEQFF,TGTGCCAGCACTCCCGGTCTCGGGGGCTCCTACAATGAGCAGTTCTTC
TRBV7-6,TRBJ2-7,TRBD2,NA,CASSLAPGTSGGTSSYEQYF,TGTGCCAGCAGCTTAGCGCCGGGGACTAGCGGGGGGACCAGCTCCTACGAGCAGTACTTC
TRBV5-1,TRBJ1-1,NA,NA,CASSLGGGYTEAFF,TGCGCCAGCAGCTTGGGAGGAGGGTACACTGAAGCTTTCTTT
TRBV14,TRBJ1-6,TRBD1,NA,CASSRTQGGSTPLHF,TGTGCCAGCAGCCGGACACAGGGGGGTAGTACACCCCTCCACTTT
TRBV6-5,TRBJ2-1,NA,NA,CASSYSHRLEGEQFF,TGTGCCAGCAGTTACTCGCACCGGTTAGAGGGTGAGCAGTTCTTC
TRBV18,TRBJ1-4,NA,NA,CASSPPSNEKLFF,TGTGCCAGCTCACCTCCCAGTAATGAAAAACTGTTTTTT
TRBV4-3,TRBJ1-1,NA,NA,CASSQETENTEAFF,TGCGCCAGCAGCCAAGAGACGGAGAACACTGAAGCTTTCTTT
TRBV5-6,TRBJ2-7,NA,few,CASSLAHSYEQYF,TGTGCCAGCAGCTTGGCGCACTCCTACGAGCAGTACTTC
TRBV6-1,TRBJ1-2,NA,NA,CASNEQGINYGYTF,TGTGCCAGCAACGAACAAGGGATCAACTATGGCTACACCTTC
TRBV27,TRBJ2-7,NA,NA,CASRGRGGSYEQYF,TGTGCCAGCAGAGGCAGGGGGGGCTCCTACGAGCAGTACTTC
TRBV6-1,TRBJ1-3,TRBD1,NA,CASSERATGTGNTIYF,TGTGCCAGCAGTGAACGAGCGACAGGGACGGGAAACACCATATATTTT
TRBV5-5,TRBJ1-1,NA,NA,CASSLQGTEAFF,TGTGCCAGCAGCCTACAGGGTACTGAAGCTTTCTTT
TRBV2,TRBJ1-1,TRBD1,once,CASSELVTGGGRRTEAFF,TGTGCCAGCAGTGAATTAGTGACAGGGGGCGGGCGTCGGACTGAAGCTTTCTTT
TRBV28,TRBJ2-5,NA,NA,CASSLAVETQYF,TGTGCCAGCAGTTTAGCCGTGGAGACCCAGTACTTC
TRBV5-1,TRBJ1-6,TRBD1,NA,CASSLRQGGNSPLHF,TGCGCCAGCAGCTTGCGTCAGGGGGGTAATTCACCCCTCCACTTT
TRBV7-2,TRBJ1-1,NA,NA,CASSLVREAFF,TGTGCCAGCAGCTTAGTTAGAGAGGCTTTCTTT
TRBV4-1,TRBJ1-2,NA,once,CASSQADTGAYGYTF,TGCGCCAGCAGCCAAGCGGATACAGGAGCCTATGGCTACACCTTC
TRBV10-3,TRBJ2-7,NA,NA,CAIRDTSLGEQYF,TGTGCCATCAGGGACACGTCGTTGGGTGAGCAGTACTTC
TRBV5-1,TRBJ1-3,NA,once,CASSLGGVSSGNTIYF,TGCGCCAGCAGCTTGGGGGGGGTGAGCTCTGGAAACACCATATATTTT
TRBV18,TRBJ1-2,TRBD1,NA,CASSPGQGDIYGYTF,TGTGCCAGCTCACCCGGACAGGGAGATATCTATGGCTACACCTTC
TRBV6-5,TRBJ1-3,NA,NA,CASSYHKAGNTIYF,TGTGCCAGCAGTTACCACAAGGCTGGAAACACCATATATTTT
TRBV2,TRBJ2-5,NA,NA,CASSRDRQETQYF,TGTGCCAGCAGTCGAGACAGGCAAGAGACCCAGTACTTC
TRBV7-2,TRBJ1-2,TRBD1,NA,CASSLGDSPYGYTF,TGTGCCAGCAGCTTAGGGGACAGTCCCTATGGCTACACCTTC
TRBV21-1,TRBJ2-7,NA,NA,CASSKGGGQGIDEQYF,TGTGCCAGCAGCAAAGGAGGGGGACAGGGGATTGACGAGCAGTACTTC
TRBV28,TRBJ1-2,NA,NA,CASVQGGLVYGYTF,TGTGCCAGCGTACAGGGAGGGTTAGTATATGGCTACACCTTC
TRBV29-1,TRBJ2-6,NA,NA,CSASGAGANVLTF,TGCAGCGCTTCAGGGGCTGGGGCCAACGTCCTGACTTTC
TRBV7-2,TRBJ2-7,NA,NA,CASSFGTASQSDF,TGTGCCAGCAGCTTCGGGACTGCTTCTCAATCGGACTTC
TRBV4-3,TRBJ1-2,NA,NA,CASSQGTAYYGYTF,TGCGCCAGCAGCCAAGGGACAGCGTACTATGGCTACACCTTC
TRBV18,TRBJ2-3,NA,NA,CASSRANPNGGSDTQYF,TGTGCCAGCTCACGGGCGAACCCTAACGGGGGATCAGATACGCAGTATTTT
TRBV6-1,TRBJ1-4,TRBD1,NA,CASIPGQAREKLFF,TGTGCCAGCATCCCGGGACAGGCGAGAGAAAAACTGTTTTTT
TRBV2,TRBJ1-1,NA,NA,CASSDPETELNTEAFF,TGTGCCAGCAGTGACCCAGAGACAGAATTAAACACTGAAGCTTTCTTT
TRBV6-5,TRBJ1-2,TRBD1,NA,CASGNRDSYGYTF,TGTGCCAGCGGGAACCGGGACAGCTATGGCTACACCTTC
TRBV6-6,TRBJ2-7,TRBD2,NA,CASRVSGTSSYEQYF,TGTGCCAGCAGAGTTAGCGGGACGAGCTCCTACGAGCAGTACTTC
TRBV11-2,TRBJ2-7,TRBD1,NA,CASGATGQLYEQYF,TGTGCCAGCGGCGCAACGGGACAGCTTTACGAGCAGTACTTC